The clone carrying this TCR beta chain was seen just once. This sample was taken from a study of blood T cell repertoires in COVID-19. Study details: PBMCs, B-cell-depleted T cells, or T cells provided the cDNA or gDNA that made up the material.

TCRdb keeps only in-frame clones here, not all; method: immunoSEQ multiplex PCR. The sample has about 190,000 clones; 85% are singletons. With V trimmed by 3 bases and J by 7 bases, 8 bases remained unmatched. The CDR3 totals 13 residues. From germline, CDR1 is DFQATT and CDR2 SNEGSKA (reference sequence). V and J are TRBV20-1 and TRBJ1-2; 7 nucleotides align to TRBD1. The source is a woman aged 80 or over with acute or convalescent COVID-19. The sample comprised peripheral blood. The CDR3 DNA is TGCAGTGCTAGTAGGGGGCTTCGCAGTGGCTACACCTTC. Its protein is CSASRGLRSGYTF.